This TCR beta chain was captured in a study of T cell responses to AZD1222 COVID-19 vaccine. The CDR3 has 17 residues. Germline V lookup: CDR1 SGDLS, CDR2 YYNGEE. Trimming removed 0 bases at V and 0 bases at J, with 10 bases between. Generated by immunoSEQ multiplex PCR, the TCRdb table keeps only in-frame clones and is missing some. Among some 75,000 clones, about 88% were seen once, and the ten largest hold approximately 11%. A note on this clone: Its antigen is not identified.

Study-level results: No repertoire was sampled before or during the peak T cell response, only after it.

The sequences come from peripheral blood, collected on day 0 of AZD1222 vaccination. V usage is TRBV9 and J usage is TRBJ2-6; no reliable D call. The sequence was obtained from an adult in good health. The CDR3 nucleotides are TGTGCCAGCAGCGTAGACTCGGTCCTCTCTGGGGCCAACGTCCTGACTTTC. This gives the protein CASSVDSVLSGANVLTF.